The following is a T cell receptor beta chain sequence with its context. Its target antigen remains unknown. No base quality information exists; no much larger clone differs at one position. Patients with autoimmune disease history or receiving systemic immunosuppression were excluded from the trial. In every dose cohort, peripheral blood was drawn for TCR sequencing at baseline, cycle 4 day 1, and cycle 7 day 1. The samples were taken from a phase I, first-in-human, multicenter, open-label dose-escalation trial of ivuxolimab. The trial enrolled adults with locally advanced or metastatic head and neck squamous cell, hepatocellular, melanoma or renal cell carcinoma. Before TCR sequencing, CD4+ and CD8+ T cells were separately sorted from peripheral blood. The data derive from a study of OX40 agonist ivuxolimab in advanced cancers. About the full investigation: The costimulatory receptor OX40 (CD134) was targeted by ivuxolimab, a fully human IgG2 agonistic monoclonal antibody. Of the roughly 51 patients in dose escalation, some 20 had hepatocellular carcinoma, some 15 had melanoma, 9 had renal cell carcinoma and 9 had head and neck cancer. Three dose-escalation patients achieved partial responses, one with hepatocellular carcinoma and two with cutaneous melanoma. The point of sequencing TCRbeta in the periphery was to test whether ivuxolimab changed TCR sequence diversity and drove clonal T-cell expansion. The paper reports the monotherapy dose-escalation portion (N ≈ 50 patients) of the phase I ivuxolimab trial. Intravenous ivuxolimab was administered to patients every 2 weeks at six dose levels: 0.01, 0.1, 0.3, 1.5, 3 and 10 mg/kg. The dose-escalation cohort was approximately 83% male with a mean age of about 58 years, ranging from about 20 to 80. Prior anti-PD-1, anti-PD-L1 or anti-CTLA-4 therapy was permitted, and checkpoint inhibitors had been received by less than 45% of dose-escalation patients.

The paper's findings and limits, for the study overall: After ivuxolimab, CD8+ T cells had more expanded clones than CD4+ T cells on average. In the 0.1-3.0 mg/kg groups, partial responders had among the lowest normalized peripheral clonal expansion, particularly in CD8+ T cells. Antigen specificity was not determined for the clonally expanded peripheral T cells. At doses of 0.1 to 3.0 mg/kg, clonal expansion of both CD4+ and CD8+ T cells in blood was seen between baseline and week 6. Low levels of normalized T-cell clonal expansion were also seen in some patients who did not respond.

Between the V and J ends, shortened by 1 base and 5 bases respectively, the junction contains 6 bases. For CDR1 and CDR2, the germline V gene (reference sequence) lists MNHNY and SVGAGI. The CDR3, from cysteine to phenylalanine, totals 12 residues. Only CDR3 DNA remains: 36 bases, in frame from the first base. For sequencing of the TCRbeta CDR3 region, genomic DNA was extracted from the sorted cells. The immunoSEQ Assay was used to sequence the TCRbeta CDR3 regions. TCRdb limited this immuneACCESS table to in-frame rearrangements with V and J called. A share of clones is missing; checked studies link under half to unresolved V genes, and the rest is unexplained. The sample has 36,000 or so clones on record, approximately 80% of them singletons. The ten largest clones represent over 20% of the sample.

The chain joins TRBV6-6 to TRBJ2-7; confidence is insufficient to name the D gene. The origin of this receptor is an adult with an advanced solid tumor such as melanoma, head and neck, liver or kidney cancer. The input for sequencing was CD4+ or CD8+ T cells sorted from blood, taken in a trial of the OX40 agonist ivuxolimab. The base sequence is TGTGCCAGCAGTTACTTCGAGGACGAGCAGTACTTC. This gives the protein CASSYFEDEQYF.